The clone carrying this TCR beta chain was counted ten times or more. Its antigen is currently unknown. This record belongs to a study of human T cells and chemical hapten exposure. About the study: Across the whole study, which lasted about 6 months, patients were given diphenylcyclopropenone on the scalp once a week. Alopecia areata, totalis and universalis patients, mostly female, were included.

Via MiXCR, TCRdb re-called the RACE reads, giving one row per CDR3 protein. The profile covers roughly 94,000 distinct CDR3 sequences, with 7% to 10% appearing a single time and just over 2% taken by the ten largest. Study findings and constraints: The immune response of these alopecia patients might not match healthy individuals'.

This CDR3 has 14 amino acids. V was clipped by 2 bases and J by 0 bases; unmatched bases: 0. Germline V gives CDR1 SEHNR, CDR2 FQNEAQ (reference sequence). Time point meaning: patch test 2, 6 weeks after DPC sensitization. The treatment denotes: therapeutic diphenylcyclopropenone sensitization with weekly scalp DPC. The sequenced sample was whole blood, obtained in connection with sensitization to the hapten diphenylcyclopropenone (DPC). The sequence was obtained from a woman in her thirties or forties with alopecia areata. Some clones in this sample may be carry-over from other donors' samples. The V gene is TRBV7-9, the J gene TRBJ2-7; 8 bases fit TRBD1. Here the CDR3 DNA reads TGTGCCAGCAGCTTAACAGGGGGCTCCTACGAGCAGTACTTC. Its translation is CASSLTGGSYEQYF.